The 4 T cell receptor beta chains below were found in one sample sequenced in a study of tissue T cells after allogeneic stem cell transplantation. Here immunoSEQ multiplex PCR was the method, and the copy in TCRdb shows in-frame clones only, minus some. The sample shows about 21,000 clones, 69% of them seen only once. Sequenced material: blood. Source of these receptors: a female BALB/c mouse in good health. The strain's MHC: H2-d.

In regard to this clone: Mouse gene names and germline throughout. The CDR3 extends 1 residue past the end of the read, so its final part is completed from the germline J gene. V usage is TRBV13-1 and J usage is TRBJ2-1; the match to TRBD2 covers 9 bases. Germline CDR1 NSHNY, CDR2 SYGAGN. V dropped 2 bases and J dropped 1; count of bases not matched to a gene: 7. The CDR3 totals 17 residues. The CDR3 bases that were read are TGTGCCAGCAGTGAAGGGCTGGGGGGGAGGAACTATGCTGAGCAGTTC. It encodes CASSEGLGGRNYAEQF. The whole CDR3 is CASSEGLGGRNYAEQFF.

In regard to this clone: Gene names and germline refer to mouse. The DNA read from the CDR3 is TGTGCCAGCAGCCAAGAGTGGGGGGCTGGCTCCGACTACACC. This encodes CASSQEWGAGSDYT. The CDR3 as a whole reads CASSQEWGAGSDYTF. J is TRBJ1-2 and V is TRBV2; D may be TRBD1 (6 bases). The read terminates 1 residue ahead of where the CDR3 ends, so the germline J gene completes it. The germline V gene has CDR1 LGHNA and CDR2 YSYQKL. The ends were cut back, 0 bases at V and 4 bases at J, with 12 bases in the middle. The length of the CDR3 is 15 residues.

As regards this clone: Genes and germline come from the mouse. The read stops 1 residue short of the end of the CDR3; the missing end is completed from the germline J gene. The V gene is TRBV13-3, the J gene TRBJ1-4, with 8 nucleotides matching TRBD1. The CDR3 length is 15 residues. Unmatched junction bases numbered 8, after V lost 3 bases and J lost 7 bases. In germline, CDR1 is NNHDY, CDR2 SYVADS. The CDR3 bases that were read are TGTGCCAGCAGTGTTGACAGGGGAGGGGGCGAAAGATTATTT. This sequence encodes CASSVDRGGGERLF. The complete CDR3 reads CASSVDRGGGERLFF.

About this clone: Mouse gene names and germline throughout. From the germline J gene comes the end of the CDR3, since the read stops 1 residue before it. J is TRBJ2-5 and V is TRBV17; perhaps TRBD2 as D (6 bases). The CDR3 loop spans 14 amino acids. Trimming took off 2 bases at V and 1 base at J, with 7 bases between the two ends. The germline V gene has CDR1 MNHDT and CDR2 YYDKIL. The part of the CDR3 DNA that was read is TGTGCTAGCAGTAGACTGGGGTACCAAGACACCCAGTAC. Its translation is CASSRLGYQDTQY. The full-length CDR3 reads as CASSRLGYQDTQYF.